Below, 5 T cell receptor beta chains from the same sample are listed, as sequenced in a study of OX40 agonist ivuxolimab in advanced cancers. The protocol was immunoSEQ multiplex PCR, while the TCRdb copy is restricted to in-frame clones and leaves out a portion. This table holds about 55,000 clones, 80% found once. Sequencing was performed on CD4+ or CD8+ T cells sorted from blood, taken in a trial of the OX40 agonist ivuxolimab. Every receptor here comes from an adult with an advanced solid tumor such as melanoma, head and neck, liver or kidney cancer.

The gene calls are TRBV5-1 and TRBJ2-5, with D perhaps being TRBD1 or TRBD2 (5 bases each). In germline, CDR1 is SGHRS, CDR2 YFSETQ. The CDR3 sequence is 11 residues long. The ends were cut back, 7 bases at V and 3 bases at J, with 7 bases in the middle. The CDR3 DNA sequence: TGCGCCAGCCTGGGGGAAGAGACCCAGTACTTC. It specifies CASLGEETQYF.

This clone was observed a handful of times. V gene TRBV6-5 combines with J gene TRBJ1-2, with D tentatively TRBD1 (5 bases). With 6 bases removed from V and 4 bases from J, the gap between germline ends came to 18 bases. This CDR3 spans 15 amino acids. The germline V gene has CDR1 MNHEY and CDR2 SVGAGI. CDR3 protein: CASSLGGGESYGYTF. The CDR3 DNA reads as TGTGCCAGCAGCCTCGGGGGAGGGGAGTCCTATGGCTACACCTTC.

The genes are TRBV29-1 and TRBJ1-4, with D possibly TRBD1 on 5 matching bases. This CDR3 region has 14 residues. The germline V gene has CDR1 SQVTM and CDR2 ANQGSEA. V was clipped by 6 bases and J by 4 bases, with 15 bases between them. The DNA for the CDR3 is TGCAGCGTGGAACCCGGCGGGGGTAATGAAAAACTGTTTTTT. Translated: CSVEPGGGNEKLFF.

The CDR3 is CASSFRAGHTEAFF. The CDR3 DNA reads as TGTGCCAGCAGTTTTCGGGCGGGTCACACTGAAGCTTTCTTT. This rearrangement joins TRBV28 to TRBJ1-1; no definite D call. The CDR3 covers 14 residues. Germline-derived CDR1 and CDR2 are MDHEN and SYDVKM. V was trimmed by 3 bases and J by 3 bases, leaving 11 bases between them.

V gene TRBV19 combines with J gene TRBJ1-3; D is unresolved. The CDR3 loop spans 13 amino acids. Trimming left V 8 bases short and J 2 bases short, with 10 bases between. Germline V lookup: CDR1 LNHDA, CDR2 SQIVND (reference sequence). This chain's CDR3 is CASGNGAGNTIYF. Written as DNA, the CDR3 is TGTGCCAGTGGTAACGGGGCTGGAAACACCATATATTTT.